This TCR beta chain was observed in a study of blood T cell repertoires in COVID-19. Study summary: Italy, Spain and the United States were the sources of the convalescent and acute COVID-19 samples.

Enrollment of patients from Seattle took place during active infection, with longitudinal follow-up. Germline V gene lookup returns CDR1 LGHDT and CDR2 YNNKEL (reference sequence). There are 15 residues in the CDR3. The V segment lost 1 base and the J segment 1 base; nucleotides outside the gene matches: 2. How the authors handled the data: The assay estimated nucleated cells by amplifying reference gene primers. Clones were read by immunoSEQ multiplex PCR, and TCRdb kept only the in-frame ones, dropping some. That table furnishes V, J and clone size, whereas the DNA furnished D and trimming. The sample records 200,000 to 250,000 clones, 80% to 90% being singletons.

This TCR came from a man aged 45-65 years with COVID-19, enrolled during active disease. The gene calls are TRBV3-1 (or the pseudogene TRBV3-2) and TRBJ2-5, with 8 bases fitting TRBD2. Sequencing used peripheral blood. CDR3 region: CASSQASGPQETQYF. For the CDR3, the DNA is TGTGCCAGCAGCCAAGCTAGCGGGCCCCAAGAGACCCAGTACTTC.